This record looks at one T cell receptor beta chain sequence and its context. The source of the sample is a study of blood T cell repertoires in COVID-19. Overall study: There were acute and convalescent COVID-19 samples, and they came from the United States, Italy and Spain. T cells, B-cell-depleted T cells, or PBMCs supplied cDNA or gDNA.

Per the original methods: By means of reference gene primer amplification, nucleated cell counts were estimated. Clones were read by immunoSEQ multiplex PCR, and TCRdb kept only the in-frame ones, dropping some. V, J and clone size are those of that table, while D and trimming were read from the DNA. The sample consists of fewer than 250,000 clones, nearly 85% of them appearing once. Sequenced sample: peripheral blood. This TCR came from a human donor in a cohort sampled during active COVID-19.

The CDR3, as DNA: TGTGCCAGCAGCCCAGGACTAGCGGGGGCCACGGGGGAGCTGTTTTTT. Its protein product is CASSPGLAGATGELFF. The chain links TRBV7-9 to TRBJ2-2, with 13 positions matching TRBD2. CDR1 is SEHNR, CDR2 FQNEAQ, per germline (reference sequence). V was clipped by 5 bases and J by 8 bases; unmatched bases: 8. The CDR3 consists of 16 residues. Filled out from reference TRBV7-9 and TRBJ2-2, the complete variable domain reads DTGVSQNPRHKITKRGQNVTFRCDPISEHNRLYWYRQTLGQGPEFLTYFQNEAQLEKSRLLSDRFSAERPKGSFSTLEIQRTEQGDSAMYLCASSPGLAGATGELFFGEGSRLTVL.